One sample yielded the 2 T cell receptor beta chains listed below, sequenced in a study of blood T cell repertoires in COVID-19. Using immunoSEQ multiplex PCR, the repertoire was profiled, and TCRdb retains in-frame clones only, with some absent. The data contain about 110,000 clones, roughly 82% of them singletons. Sequencing was carried out using peripheral blood. The receptors derive from an older woman with acute or convalescent COVID-19.

This clone showed up just a few times. The chain has TRBV21-1 and TRBJ1-5. TRBV21-1 is labeled a pseudogene. This CDR3 contains 16 residues. The CDR3 DNA sequence: TGTGCCAGCAGCAAAGGGAGGGTGAGGACGGATCAGCCCCAGCATTTT. This encodes CASSKGRVRTDQPQHF.

V and J are TRBV2 and TRBJ1-4; tentatively, D is TRBD1 (5 bases). V was clipped by 2 bases and J by 7 bases, with 5 bases between them. CDR3 size: 12 residues. Germline lookup yields CDR1 SNHLY and CDR2 FYNNEI. The CDR3 spells CASSERGEKLFF. For the CDR3, the DNA is TGTGCCAGCAGTGAAAGGGGTGAAAAACTGTTTTTT.